Detailed here is one T cell receptor beta chain. Its target is not known. These data come from a study of radiation and T cells in renal cell carcinoma. Described treatment: treatment-naive control, cytoreductive nephrectomy. Control samples are tumors resected by cytoreductive nephrectomy without prior radiation. Control tumors came from a handful of females and some 11 males, aged about 35 to 82. Findings and limits, study-wide: Intratumoral heterogeneity was not captured in these approximately 1 g regions.

The CDR3 extends over 14 amino acids. Germline-derived CDR1 and CDR2 are SGDLS and YYNGEE. The ends were cut back, 0 bases at V and 7 bases at J, with 10 bases in the middle. Method: immunoSEQ multiplex PCR; TCRdb's copy keeps in-frame clones and lacks some. The sample has about 16,000 clones; less than 65% are singletons. Sample: tumor tissue, taken from a patient whose treatment was nephrectomy without radiotherapy. The source is a man in his sixties with renal cell carcinoma. The chain couples TRBV9 to TRBJ2-2, with D hard to call. The CDR3 region is CASSVEPSRGELFF. Written as DNA, the CDR3 is TGTGCCAGCAGCGTAGAACCCTCGCGCGGGGAGCTGTTTTTT.